The clone carrying this T cell receptor (beta chain) was picked up many times. The sample is drawn from a study of identical twins. The CDR3 is 12 residues long. V lost 4 bases and J lost 6, with 10 bases in between. Per germline, CDR1 SQVTM and CDR2 ANQGSEA. Each CDR3 protein gets one entry after TCRdb re-called the 5' RACE reads with MiXCR. The profile shows 300,000 to 400,000 distinct CDR3 sequences, 7% to 9.5% of them singletons. The V and J genes are TRBV29-1 and TRBJ1-5, with D tentatively TRBD1 (6 bases). This TCR was sampled from a woman between 50 and 59 years old in good health. The sample consisted of naive T cells sorted from blood. The CDR3 coding sequence is TGCAGCGTTGGGGGGGGGCGTCAGCCCCAGCATTTT. This translates into CSVGGGRQPQHF.